One and the same sample provided the 30 T cell receptor beta chains below, sequenced in a study of vaccination and CD4 T cells after COVID-19. What these receptors recognize is not known. Treatment reported: 10-day PBMC culture with coronavirus spike peptide pools or control peptides (ViraFEST assay). The Oncomine TCR Beta short-read assay sequenced DNA from cultured CD4+ T cells. Each CDR3 protein is one row after TCRdb ran MiXCR on the PCR reads. Among a few thousand distinct CDR3 sequences listed, about 34% were seen once. Sequenced material: CD4+ T cells from blood, cultured in vitro, taken after SARS-CoV-2 vaccination. The receptors come from a human donor who had recovered from COVID-19.

This clonotype has a handful of counts. The rearrangement links TRBV7-9 to TRBJ1-2; TRBD1 agrees at 7 bases. J lost 6 bases, V lost 4 bases, and 5 bases had no gene match. Germline V gives CDR1 SEHNR, CDR2 FQNEAQ (reference sequence). This CDR3 region has 13 residues. The CDR3 here is CASSSQGGHGYTF. CDR3 DNA: TGTGCCAGCAGCTCCCAGGGGGGACATGGCTACACCTTC.

This clonotype occurred a few times. The chain joins TRBV7-6 to TRBJ1-2; D is unresolved. V lost 5 bases to trimming and J lost 7 bases, with 11 bases between them. Per germline, CDR1 SGHVS and CDR2 FNYEAQ. The CDR3 consists of 12 residues. CDR3 sequence (DNA): TGTGCCAGCAGCGGCTTGTTGGGTGGCTACACCTTC. Translated, it gives CASSGLLGGYTF.

The rearrangement joins TRBV7-2 to TRBJ1-5; D may be TRBD1 (6 bases). The germline CDR1 and CDR2 sequences are SGHTA and FQGNSA. The CDR3 covers 16 residues. With 1 base removed from V and 1 base from J, the gap between germline ends came to 11 bases. For the CDR3, the DNA is TGTGCCAGCAGCTTAGTCAGTACAGGGAGCAATCAGCCCCAGCATTTT. This translates into CASSLVSTGSNQPQHF.

This clonotype was counted only a few times. The rearrangement uses TRBV20-1 and TRBJ2-1, with 9 bases matching TRBD2. Germline CDR1 reads DFQATT; CDR2 reads SNEGSKA (reference sequence). This CDR3 has 13 amino acids. V was clipped by 3 bases and J by 9 bases; unmatched bases: 6. CDR3 nucleotide sequence: TGCAGTGCTAGGGCTAGCGGGATTGCTGAGCAGTTCTTC. Its protein product is CSARASGIAEQFF.

The table lists this clonotype with a few counts. J is TRBJ1-1 and V is TRBV6-2 or TRBV6-3; D is perhaps TRBD1 (5 bases). CDR1 MNHEY and CDR2 SVGEGT come from the germline V gene. The CDR3 loop spans 14 amino acids. Trimming took off 0 bases at V and 5 bases at J, with 10 bases between the two ends. CDR3 DNA: TGTGCCAGCAGTTACTCCGGGGGTGGTACTGAAGCTTTCTTT. Translated: CASSYSGGGTEAFF.

The chain recombines TRBV19 with TRBJ1-2; the D gene is possibly TRBD1 (5 bases). V was pared by 6 bases and J by 7 bases, with 21 bases between. Germline lookup yields CDR1 LNHDA and CDR2 SQIVND (reference sequence). This CDR3 has 15 residues. CDR3 in amino acids: CASSPGPGGLFGYTF. The CDR3 nucleotides read TGTGCCAGTAGCCCCGGTCCGGGGGGGTTGTTTGGCTACACCTTC.

This chain links TRBV27 with TRBJ1-5; TRBD1 matches 10 bases. This CDR3 region has 14 residues. After removal of 6 bases from V and 4 bases from J, the junction contained 3 bases not matched to a gene. Germline CDR1 and CDR2: MNHEY and SMNVEV (reference sequence). This CDR3 is CASRGTGENQPQHF. The CDR3 DNA reads TGTGCCAGCAGGGGGACAGGGGAAAATCAGCCCCAGCATTTT.

This clonotype has more than one count but fewer than ten. The genes are TRBV6-1 and TRBJ1-1; D call uncertain. V lost 4 bases, J lost 1 base, and 7 bases lay in between. CDR1 and CDR2 from the germline V gene are MNHNS and SASEGT. The CDR3 runs to 13 residues. The CDR3 DNA follows: TGTGCCAGCAGTGGGGCAGGGAACACTGAAGCTTTCTTT. Translation gives CASSGAGNTEAFF.

The rearrangement joins TRBV21-1 to TRBJ1-2; TRBD1 is the table's D call and was not checked against the DNA. TRBV21-1 is an annotated pseudogene. CDR3 length equals 15 residues. This CDR3 is CASSKAMDRDYGYTF. The CDR3, as DNA: TGTGCCAGCAGCAAAGCGATGGACAGGGACTATGGCTACACCTTC.

The rearrangement links TRBV20-1 to TRBJ1-4; 7 bases map to TRBD1. V was clipped by 1 base and J by 4 bases; unmatched bases: 6. Germline CDR1 is DFQATT and CDR2 is SNEGSKA (reference sequence). CDR3 length: 15 amino acids. The CDR3 DNA reads as TGCAGTGCTAGAGGGGGGACAGACCTTAATGAAAAACTGTTTTTT. This encodes CSARGGTDLNEKLFF.

The sample holds a few counts of this clonotype. This sequence joins TRBV20-1 and TRBJ1-2, with 7 positions matching TRBD1. V dropped 3 bases and J dropped 3; count of bases not matched to a gene: 13. Germline CDR1 DFQATT, CDR2 SNEGSKA (reference sequence). The CDR3 has 16 amino acids. CDR3 sequence: CSASATGASRDYGYTF. DNA for the CDR3: TGCAGTGCTAGTGCTACAGGGGCCAGTAGGGACTATGGCTACACCTTC.

This clonotype was detected only a few times. This chain uses TRBV7-9 with TRBJ1-2, with D possibly being TRBD1 (5 bases). This CDR3 region has 14 residues. The germline V gene encodes CDR1 SEHNR and CDR2 FQNEAQ (reference sequence). V gave up 5 bases and J gave up 7 bases, with 17 bases separating them. CDR3 coding DNA: TGTGCCAGCAGCCTGACTCAGGGAGTTAGTGGCTACACCTTC. Translating it yields CASSLTQGVSGYTF.

The rearrangement links TRBV7-2 to TRBJ2-2, with 11 bases that match TRBD1. The CDR3 length is 16 residues. Germline V gene data show CDR1 as SGHTA and CDR2 as FQGNSA. J gave up 2 bases and V 5 bases, and 4 bases lay outside the gene matches. This CDR3 is CASSPRTGGNTGELFF. CDR3 nucleotides: TGTGCCAGCAGCCCCCGGACAGGGGGCAACACCGGGGAGCTGTTTTTT. The complete variable domain, with remaining parts taken from reference TRBV7-2 and TRBJ2-2, reads GAGVSQSPSNKVTEKGKDVELRCDPISGHTALYWYRQSLGQGLEFLIYFQGNSAPDKSGLPSDRFSAERTGGSVSTLTIQRTQQEDSAVYLCASSPRTGGNTGELFFGEGSRLTVL.

The V and J genes are TRBV5-4 and TRBJ2-5; 11 bases agree with TRBD1. This CDR3 is 15 amino acids long. The V gene's germline CDR1 is SGHNT and CDR2 YYREEE (reference sequence). V lost 3 bases, J lost 5 bases, and 6 bases stayed unmatched. This CDR3 is CASSSRTGGSETQYF. CDR3 nucleotide sequence: TGTGCCAGCAGCTCGAGGACAGGGGGCTCGGAGACCCAGTACTTC.

V is TRBV11-2 and J is TRBJ2-7; D tentatively fits TRBD1 or TRBD2 (5 bases each). V was shortened by 5 bases and J by 0 bases, with 11 bases between the two germline ends. The CDR3 is 14 residues long. The germline V gene encodes CDR1 SGHAT and CDR2 FQNNGV. CDR3 nucleotide sequence: TGTGCCAGCAGCCCCGGGACGGCCTCCTACGAGCAGTACTTC. As protein: CASSPGTASYEQYF. Full variable domain (rest looked up from reference TRBV11-2 and TRBJ2-7): EAGVAQSPRYKIIEKRQSVAFWCNPISGHATLYWYQQILGQGPKLLIQFQNNGVVDDSQLPKDRFSAERLKGVDSTLKIQPAKLEDSAVYLCASSPGTASYEQYFGPGTRLTVT.

V gene TRBV5-8 combines with J gene TRBJ2-1; 10 bases fit TRBD2. The CDR3 length is 14 residues. V dropped 4 bases and J dropped 8; count of bases not matched to a gene: 6. Germline values: CDR1 SGHTS, CDR2 YDEGEE. The CDR3 here is CASSQREGGYEQFF. CDR3 bases: TGTGCCAGCAGCCAGCGGGAGGGCGGCTATGAGCAGTTCTTC. Using reference TRBV5-8 and TRBJ2-1 for the parts outside the CDR3, the full variable domain is EAGVTQSPTHLIKTRGQQATLRCSPISGHTSVYWYQQALGLGLQFLLWYDEGEERNRGNFPPRFSGRQFPNYSSELNVNALELEDSALYLCASSQREGGYEQFFGPGTRLTVL.

This clonotype was found a few times. The J gene is TRBJ1-6, the V gene TRBV28, with D unresolved. Per the germline V gene, CDR1 is MDHEN and CDR2 is SYDVKM. V shed 5 bases and J shed 3 bases, with 14 bases lying between them. The CDR3 totals 16 residues. The CDR3: CASSRQTPHYNSPLHF. In DNA, the CDR3 is TGTGCCAGCAGTCGTCAGACACCTCACTATAATTCACCCCTCCACTTT.

The J gene is TRBJ2-3, the V gene TRBV12-3 or TRBV12-4; no definite D call. The germline V and J ends were trimmed by 5 bases and 0 bases, with 12 bases remaining between them. The CDR3 is made up of 15 amino acids. Here the CDR3 reads CASSNDGISTDTQYF. DNA for the CDR3: TGTGCCAGCAGTAACGACGGCATTAGCACAGATACGCAGTATTTT.

In its sample, this clonotype was seen a few times. This chain joins TRBV27 and TRBJ2-2; the D is unclear. The CDR3 has 11 residues. Germline V gives CDR1 MNHEY, CDR2 SMNVEV (reference sequence). The ends were cut back, 3 bases at V and 7 bases at J, with 3 bases in the middle. CDR3 amino acids: CASSFNGELFF. CDR3 nucleotide sequence: TGTGCCAGCAGTTTCAACGGGGAGCTGTTTTTT.

The rearrangement links TRBV6-1 to TRBJ2-4; weak D call: TRBD2 (6 bases). The V and J ends lost 1 base and 8 bases respectively, with 15 bases between them. The CDR3 length is 15 residues. The V gene's germline CDR1 is MNHNS and CDR2 SASEGT. The CDR3 loop reads CASSEVGWREDIQYF. The CDR3 nucleotides read TGTGCCAGCAGTGAAGTCGGTTGGCGGGAAGACATTCAGTACTTC.

V usage is TRBV19 and J usage is TRBJ2-5, with a weak D call TRBD2 (6 bases). The CDR3 is 13 amino acids. Germline CDR1 is LNHDA and CDR2 is SQIVND (reference sequence). Trimming left V 6 bases short and J 4 bases short, with 12 bases between. CDR3 sequence (DNA): TGTGCCAGTAGGGAGGGGCCAGGAGAGACCCAGTACTTC. It specifies CASREGPGETQYF.

This clonotype was detected a few times. This chain uses TRBV3-1 with TRBJ1-1; D unclear. CDR3 length equals 13 residues. Trimming shortened V by 8 bases and J by 3 bases, and 13 bases separated the two germline ends. Germline CDR1 LGHDT, CDR2 YNNKEL (reference sequence). CDR3 region: CASGSGTDTEAFF. The CDR3 DNA reads as TGTGCCAGCGGATCGGGTACTGACACTGAAGCTTTCTTT.

This clonotype was recorded a few times. The V and J genes are TRBV12-3 or TRBV12-4 and TRBJ1-6; D remains ambiguous. Trimming removed 7 bases from V and 7 bases from J, with 5 bases in between. The CDR3 is 11 residues long. This CDR3 is CASTQNSPLHF. The CDR3 nucleotides read TGTGCCAGCACCCAGAATTCACCCCTCCACTTT.

The V call is TRBV6-5, the J call TRBJ2-1; D not certain. Germline values: CDR1 MNHEY, CDR2 SVGAGI. V dropped 0 bases and J dropped 2 bases, with 14 bases sitting between them. CDR3 length: 17 residues. For the CDR3, the DNA is TGTGCCAGCAGTTACTCGAGACGTTCAACAGCCTACAATGAGCAGTTCTTC. Its protein is CASSYSRRSTAYNEQFF.

The chain joins TRBV20-1 to TRBJ1-2; D ambiguous. CDR3 length equals 14 residues. V dropped 5 bases and J dropped 6 bases, with 19 bases sitting between them. The germline gives CDR1 DFQATT, CDR2 SNEGSKA (reference sequence). The CDR3: CSAQHTGIGNGYTF. The CDR3 DNA reads TGCAGTGCTCAGCATACGGGGATAGGAAATGGCTACACCTTC.

The chain uses TRBV5-4 and TRBJ1-3; possibly TRBD1 for D (5 bases). The CDR3 is made up of 15 amino acids. Germline V gene lookup returns CDR1 SGHNT and CDR2 YYREEE (reference sequence). The germline V and J ends were trimmed by 5 bases and 0 bases, with 12 bases remaining between them. CDR3 amino acids: CASRPGADSGNTIYF. CDR3 DNA sequence: TGTGCCAGCAGGCCCGGGGCCGACTCTGGAAACACCATATATTTT.

This clonotype is deemed hyperexpanded. The chain uses TRBV6-1 and TRBJ2-7, with D hard to call. This CDR3 comprises 15 residues. Germline V gene lookup returns CDR1 MNHNS and CDR2 SASEGT. Trimming shortened V by 7 bases and J by 0 bases, and 16 bases separated the two germline ends. The CDR3 loop reads CASINAGSSSYEQYF. The CDR3 DNA is TGTGCCAGCATTAACGCAGGTTCGAGCTCCTACGAGCAGTACTTC.

This clonotype was picked up a small number of times. V gene TRBV6-5 combines with J gene TRBJ1-6; D call uncertain. Germline CDR1 reads MNHEY; CDR2 reads SVGAGI. Trimming pared 2 bases from V and 5 bases from J, leaving 7 bases between. The CDR3 contains 14 residues. The CDR3 protein is CASSYVGNNSPLHF. As DNA, the CDR3 is TGTGCCAGCAGTTACGTAGGGAATAATTCACCCCTCCACTTT.

The chain has TRBV30 and TRBJ1-1; no clear D. The CDR3 covers 14 residues. Germline V gene data show CDR1 as GTSNPN and CDR2 as SVGIG (reference sequence). Trimming left V 0 bases short and J 3 bases short, with 11 bases between. Here the CDR3 DNA reads TGTGCCTGGAGTGTACGTTTGGGGTACACTGAAGCTTTCTTT. The encoded protein is CAWSVRLGYTEAFF.

This clonotype has more than one count but fewer than ten. This sequence joins TRBV2 and TRBJ1-5, with D possibly matching TRBD1 (5 bases). Germline values: CDR1 SNHLY, CDR2 FYNNEI. The CDR3 consists of 15 residues. V lost 4 bases and J lost 3, with 13 bases in between. DNA for the CDR3: TGTGCCAGCAGTGGGGAAGGGGATCTCAATCAGCCCCAGCATTTT. Amino acids: CASSGEGDLNQPQHF.